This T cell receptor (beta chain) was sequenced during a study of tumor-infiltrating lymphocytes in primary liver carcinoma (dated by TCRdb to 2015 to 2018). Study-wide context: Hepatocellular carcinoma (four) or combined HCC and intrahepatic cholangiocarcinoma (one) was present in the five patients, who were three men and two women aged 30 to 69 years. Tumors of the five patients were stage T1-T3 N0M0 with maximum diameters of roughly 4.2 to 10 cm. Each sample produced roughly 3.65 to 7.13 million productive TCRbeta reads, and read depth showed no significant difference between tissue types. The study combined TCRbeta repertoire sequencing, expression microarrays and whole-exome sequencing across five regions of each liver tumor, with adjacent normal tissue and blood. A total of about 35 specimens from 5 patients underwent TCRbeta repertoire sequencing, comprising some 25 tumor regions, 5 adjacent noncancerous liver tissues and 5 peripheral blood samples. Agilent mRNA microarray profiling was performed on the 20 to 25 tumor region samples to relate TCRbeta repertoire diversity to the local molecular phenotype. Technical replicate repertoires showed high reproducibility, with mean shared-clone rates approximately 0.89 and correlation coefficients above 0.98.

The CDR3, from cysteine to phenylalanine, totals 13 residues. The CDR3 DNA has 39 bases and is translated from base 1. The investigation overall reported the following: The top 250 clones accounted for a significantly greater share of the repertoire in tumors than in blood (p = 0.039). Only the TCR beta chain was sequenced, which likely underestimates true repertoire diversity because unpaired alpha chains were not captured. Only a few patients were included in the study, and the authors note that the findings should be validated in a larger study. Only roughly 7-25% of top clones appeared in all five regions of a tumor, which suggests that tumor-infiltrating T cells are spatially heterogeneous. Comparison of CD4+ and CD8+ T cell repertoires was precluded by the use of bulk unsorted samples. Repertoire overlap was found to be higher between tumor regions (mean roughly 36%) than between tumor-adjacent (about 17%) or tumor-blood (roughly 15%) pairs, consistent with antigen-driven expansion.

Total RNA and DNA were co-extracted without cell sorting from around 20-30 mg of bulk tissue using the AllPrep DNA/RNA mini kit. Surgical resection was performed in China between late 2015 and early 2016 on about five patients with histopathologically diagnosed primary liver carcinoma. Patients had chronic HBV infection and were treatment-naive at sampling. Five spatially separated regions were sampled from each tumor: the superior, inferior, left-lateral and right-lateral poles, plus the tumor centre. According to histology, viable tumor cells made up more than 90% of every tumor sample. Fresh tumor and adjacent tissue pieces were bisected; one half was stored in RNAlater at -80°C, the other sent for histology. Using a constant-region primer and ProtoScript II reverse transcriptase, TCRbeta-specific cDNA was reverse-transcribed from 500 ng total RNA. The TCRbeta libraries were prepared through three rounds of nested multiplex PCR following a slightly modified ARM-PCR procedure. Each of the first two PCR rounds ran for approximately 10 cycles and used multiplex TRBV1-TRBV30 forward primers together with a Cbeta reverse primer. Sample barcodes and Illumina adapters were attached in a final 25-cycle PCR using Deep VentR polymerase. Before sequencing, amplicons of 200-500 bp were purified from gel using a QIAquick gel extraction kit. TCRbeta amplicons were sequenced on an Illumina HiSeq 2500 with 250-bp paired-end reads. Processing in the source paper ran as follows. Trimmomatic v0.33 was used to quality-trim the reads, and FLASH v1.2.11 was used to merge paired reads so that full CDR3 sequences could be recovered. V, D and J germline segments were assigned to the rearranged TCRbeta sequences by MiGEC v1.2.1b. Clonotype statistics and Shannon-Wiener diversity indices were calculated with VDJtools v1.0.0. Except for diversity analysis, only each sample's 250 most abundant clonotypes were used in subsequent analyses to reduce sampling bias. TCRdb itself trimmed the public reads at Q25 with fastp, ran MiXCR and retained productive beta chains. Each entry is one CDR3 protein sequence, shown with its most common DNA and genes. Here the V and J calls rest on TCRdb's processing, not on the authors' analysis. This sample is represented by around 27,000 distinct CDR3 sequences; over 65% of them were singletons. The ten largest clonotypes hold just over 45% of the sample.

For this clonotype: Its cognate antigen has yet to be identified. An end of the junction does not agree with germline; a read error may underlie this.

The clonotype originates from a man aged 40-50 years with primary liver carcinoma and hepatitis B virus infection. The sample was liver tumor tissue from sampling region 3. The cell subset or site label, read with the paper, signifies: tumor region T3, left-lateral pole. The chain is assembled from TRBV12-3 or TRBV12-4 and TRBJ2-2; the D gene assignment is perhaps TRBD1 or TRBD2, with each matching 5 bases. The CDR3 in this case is CASSDYSTGDLFF. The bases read TGTGCCAGTAGCGACTACTCCACCGGGGACCTGTTTTTT.